This T cell receptor beta chain was recovered during a study of vaccination and CD4 T cells after COVID-19. At the level of the study: Researchers treated control cultures with a CEFX pool, an HIV-1 Nef pool, or no peptide.

General observations from the study: Within the convalescent patients, a median approximately 86% of the SARS-CoV-2-reactive clones were ones that appeared only post-vaccination.

This clonotype is labeled medium-sized (0.01 to 0.1%). Its antigen remains unknown. CD4+ T cells that had been cultured provided DNA sequenced with the Oncomine TCR Beta short-read assay. MiXCR was run by TCRdb on the PCR reads, yielding one entry per CDR3 protein. The table shows 1,500 to 2,000 distinct CDR3 sequences, with about three fifths occurring only once. Treatment denoted: approximately 11-day PBMC culture with coronavirus spike peptide pools or control peptides (ViraFEST assay). Collection of the unexposed donor's CD4+ T cells took place before the COVID-19 pandemic (2011-2018). PBMC cultures, at roughly 2.2 million cells per well, received approximately 9.1 IU/ml IL-2 and 10 ug/ml peptide pools. The CDR3 loop spans 16 amino acids. Trimming took 1 base from V and 2 from J, leaving 14 bases between them. CDR1 and CDR2 (germline): SGHVS, FQNEAQ.

This clonotype was sampled from a human donor in good health. The sequencing input was CD4+ T cells from blood, cultured in vitro. The chain is built from TRBV7-8 and TRBJ2-5; no clear D. The CDR3 loop is CASSLDFSKEQETQYF. CDR3 nucleotides: TGTGCCAGCAGCTTAGACTTTTCCAAGGAACAAGAGACCCAGTACTTC.